Reported below is one T cell receptor (beta chain). Its target is unknown. Bead-separated CD4+, CD4+CD8+, CD57+ or CD56+ fractions, or PBMC, were used. Sequencing was performed with immunoSEQ multiplex PCR; in TCRdb, only in-frame clones are kept and a portion is missing. The sample holds about 10,000 clones, about 79% seen once. This sample is part of a study of STAT5B mutations in CD4+ large granular lymphocyte leukemia. Study-level points and caveats: TRBV06-family usage was enriched in top patient clones (8/27) versus controls (2/35). Main leukemic clonotypes were patient-specific, but roughly 25% appeared at low frequency elsewhere.

Germline loops: CDR1 SGHDN, CDR2 FVKESK. The CDR3 covers 13 residues. The germline V and J ends were trimmed by 1 base and 5 bases, with 5 bases remaining between them. The sample consisted of PBMCs. The J gene is TRBJ2-2, the V gene TRBV14; D uncertain. The sequence derives from a man aged 55-75 years with CD4+ T-cell large granular lymphocyte leukemia. CDR3 DNA sequence: TGTGCCAGCAGCCAAGTGACAACCGGGGAGCTGTTTTTT. Residues: CASSQVTTGELFF.